A selection of T cell receptor beta chains follows, all from one sample in a study of CD8 T cells in Susac syndrome. TCRdb passed the immunoSEQ multiplex PCR reads through MiXCR, listing each CDR3 protein once. Of 200,000 to 250,000 distinct CDR3 sequences detected, roughly 93% appear once; the ten largest clones hold 0.065% to 0.075%. Sequenced: CD4+ T cells from PBMCs. These receptors were obtained from a human donor with multiple sclerosis. Both conserved end residues are part of each CDR3. A D gene is named only where the DNA matches it firmly. Expanded clones get a size class; other rows say once, few or many, or leave the size out.

v_gene,len,d_gene,j_gene,abundance,CDR3nt,CDR3aa
TRBV9,16,.,TRBJ2-2,.,TGTGCCAGCAGCGTAGGGGCAGGGTCAGTTGCCGGGGAGCTGTTTTTT,CASSVGAGSVAGELFF
TRBV12-3/TRBV12-4,14,.,TRBJ2-5,.,TGTGCCAGCAGCCGCCCTCGCGCAGGAGAGACCCAGTACTTC,CASSRPRAGETQYF
TRBV7-3,13,.,TRBJ1-1,few,TGTGCCAGCAGCTCTACCTACGGCACTGAAGCTTTCTTT,CASSSTYGTEAFF
TRBV20-1,14,TRBD1,TRBJ1-5,once,TGCAGTGCTAGAGATCAGGGGGTACATCAGCCCCAGCATTTT,CSARDQGVHQPQHF
TRBV29-1,14,TRBD1,TRBJ2-1,.,TGCAGCGTTTCCCCGGGACAGGGGGCTGGAGAGCAGTTCTTC,CSVSPGQGAGEQFF
TRBV5-1,12,.,TRBJ2-2,.,TGCGCCAGCAGCACACCACCCGGGGAGCTGTTTTTT,CASSTPPGELFF
TRBV29-1,12,TRBD1,TRBJ2-5,.,TGCAGCGGGGGGACAGACCGAGGGACCCAGTACTTC,CSGGTDRGTQYF
TRBV20-1,16,TRBD1,TRBJ2-3,.,TGCAGTGCTAGGTCACGGACAGGGCCTAGCACAGATACGCAGTATTTT,CSARSRTGPSTDTQYF
TRBV11-2,15,TRBD2,TRBJ2-5,.,TGTGCCAGCAGCTTAGATGGGGGGGTCCAGGAGACCCAGTACTTC,CASSLDGGVQETQYF
TRBV27,14,TRBD1,TRBJ1-6,few,TGTGCCAGCAGTGCCACAGGGGGGAATTCACCCCTCCACTTT,CASSATGGNSPLHF
TRBV12-5,13,.,TRBJ1-5,.,TGTGCTAGTGGTTTCAGCGGGGATCAGCCCCAGCATTTT,CASGFSGDQPQHF
TRBV19,14,.,TRBJ2-2,.,TGTGCCAGTAGTAGGGGCCGCAACACCGGGGAGCTGTTTTTT,CASSRGRNTGELFF
TRBV19,14,TRBD1,TRBJ1-6,.,TGTGCCAGTAGCCACGGGGACAGTCGGTCACCCCTCCACTTT,CASSHGDSRSPLHF
TRBV10-3,15,TRBD1,TRBJ2-5,.,TGTGCCATCAGTGAGGGGACAGGGAAGTCGGAGACCCAGTACTTC,CAISEGTGKSETQYF
TRBV5-6,13,TRBD2,TRBJ2-5,few,TGTGCCAGCAGCTTAGCGGGGATGGAGACCCAGTACTTC,CASSLAGMETQYF
TRBV12-3/TRBV12-4,16,TRBD2,TRBJ2-1,.,TGTGCCAGCAAACAAGCGGGGGGGCCGTCCGGCAATGAGCAGTTCTTC,CASKQAGGPSGNEQFF
TRBV6-7,20,TRBD1,TRBJ2-4,.,TGTGCCAGCAGTCGCATGGGGACCCGGGACAGACTACTAGCCAAAAACATTCAGTACTTC,CASSRMGTRDRLLAKNIQYF
TRBV11-3,12,.,TRBJ1-3,.,TGTGCCAGCAGCAAACCTGGAAACACCATATATTTT,CASSKPGNTIYF
TRBV24-1,16,.,TRBJ2-5,.,TGTGCCACCAGTGACCCTGGGCGTTACGAACAAGAGACCCAGTACTTC,CATSDPGRYEQETQYF